The 5 T cell receptor beta chains below come from one sample, sequenced in a study of blood T cell repertoires in COVID-19. Sequenced by immunoSEQ multiplex PCR; TCRdb stores in-frame clones only, minus some. The sample yields around 260,000 clones, around 88% seen once. The sample taken for sequencing was peripheral blood. The source is a man under 40 with active or convalescent COVID-19.

The chain uses TRBV12-3 or TRBV12-4 and TRBJ2-7, with D hard to call. This CDR3 is built from 12 residues. V lost 5 bases, J lost 3 bases, and 8 bases lay in between. CDR3 sequence reads: CASSPYGYEQYF. The CDR3, as DNA: TGTGCCAGCAGTCCCTATGGCTACGAGCAGTACTTC.

The chain links TRBV4-1 to TRBJ2-6; tentative D call: TRBD1 (5 bases). Germline-derived CDR1 and CDR2 are MGHRA and YSYEKL. The CDR3 loop spans 15 amino acids. The V end was cut by 3 bases, the J end by 0 bases, with 6 bases between. The DNA of the CDR3 is TGCGCCAGCAGCCAGGGGCTCTCTGGGGCCAACGTCCTGACTTTC. Translation: CASSQGLSGANVLTF.

The CDR3 is CASTEETGEPQHF. DNA of the CDR3: TGTGCCAGTACCGAGGAAACGGGGGAGCCCCAGCATTTT. V usage is TRBV19 and J usage is TRBJ1-5; weak D call: TRBD1 (5 bases). Germline loops: CDR1 LNHDA, CDR2 SQIVND (reference sequence). Trimming took off 7 bases at V and 8 bases at J, with 15 bases between the two ends. This CDR3 is built from 13 residues. Supplemented by reference TRBV19 and TRBJ1-5, the full variable domain reads DGGITQSPKYLFRKEGQNVTLSCEQNLNHDAMYWYRQDPGQGLRLIYYSQIVNDFQKGDIAEGYSVSREKKESFPLTVTSAQKNPTAFYLCASTEETGEPQHFGDGTRLSIL.

The rearrangement links TRBV7-2 to TRBJ1-6; no reliable D call. The CDR3 runs to 17 residues. Per the germline V gene, CDR1 is SGHTA and CDR2 is FQGNSA. V was clipped by 0 bases and J by 0 bases, with 9 bases between them. The CDR3, as DNA: TGTGCCAGCAGCTTAGCGATCAGAAGCTCCTATAATTCACCCCTCCACTTT. Amino acids: CASSLAIRSSYNSPLHF.

The chain employs TRBV27 and TRBJ2-2; 8 bases map to TRBD1. Per the germline V gene, CDR1 is MNHEY and CDR2 is SMNVEV (reference sequence). After removal of 9 bases from V and 0 bases from J, the junction contained 6 bases not matched to a gene. The CDR3 length is 15 residues. CDR3 loop: CASTRGQANTGELFF. As DNA, the CDR3 is TGTGCCAGTACCAGGGGACAGGCGAACACCGGGGAGCTGTTTTTT.